This entry lists 28 T cell receptor beta chains sequenced from one sample in a study of CD8+ T cells in alopecia areata (dated by TCRdb to about 2018). The library was built by means of the immunoSEQ multiplex PCR assay. RNA was extracted from all samples and reverse transcribed into cDNA, which served as template for TCR sequencing. The table was pulled from immuneACCESS by TCRdb, which kept in-frame rearrangements only. Such tables lose some clones; where checked, under half of the loss comes from unresolved V genes, and the rest has no known cause. This sample is represented by about 100,000 clones; around 55% of them were singletons. Of the sample, less than 25% falls within the top ten clones. The material sequenced was CD8+ T cells sorted from blood. These receptors were taken from a human donor in good health.

The gene calls are TRBV4-3 and TRBJ2-1; 9 bases match TRBD2. The CDR3 is made up of 17 amino acids. V lost 0 bases, J lost 2 bases, and 5 bases stayed unmatched. CDR1 LGHNA and CDR2 YSLEER come from the germline V gene. Here the CDR3 DNA reads TGCGCCAGCAGCCAAGATCGGGCTAGCGGGGCCTACAATGAGCAGTTCTTC. Translating gives CASSQDRASGAYNEQFF.

The chain carries TRBV5-6 and TRBJ1-6; 10 bases are a match to TRBD1. V dropped 2 bases and J dropped 13; count of bases not matched to a gene: 6. This CDR3 has 14 residues. Per germline, CDR1 SGHDT and CDR2 YYEEEE. In DNA, the CDR3 is TGTGCCAGCAGCTTAGGGACAGGGGCGCTCCCCCTCCACTTT. Amino acid sequence: CASSLGTGALPLHF.

The DNA of the CDR3 is TGTGCCAGCAGCCTGAGCGATGAGCAGTTCTTC. It is translated as CASSLSDEQFF. V is TRBV7-9 and J is TRBJ2-1, with D unresolved. V lost 5 bases and J 8 bases, leaving 7 bases between the germline ends. Germline V CDR1 and CDR2: SEHNR, FQNEAQ (reference sequence). CDR3 length: 11 amino acids.

The V gene is TRBV5-4, the J gene TRBJ2-3; 10 nucleotides align to TRBD1. Trimming at V came to 2 bases and at J to 3 bases, leaving 12 bases not matched to a gene. The CDR3 loop spans 18 amino acids. Germline loops: CDR1 SGHNT, CDR2 YYREEE (reference sequence). In nucleotides, the CDR3 is TGTGCCAGCAGCTTAGAGGCGGGGACAGGGGTCTTGACAGATACGCAGTATTTT. Translation gives CASSLEAGTGVLTDTQYF.

The chain combines TRBV6-5 with TRBJ2-5; TRBD2 matches at 7 bases. From germline, CDR1 is MNHEY and CDR2 SVGAGI. The CDR3 consists of 12 residues. The V gene end was trimmed by 10 bases and the J gene end by 1 base; junction bases not matched to a gene: 3. CDR3 sequence: CATRTSQETQYF. The CDR3, as DNA: TGTGCCACCCGGACTAGCCAAGAGACCCAGTACTTC.

This chain links TRBV25-1 with TRBJ2-5, with D tentatively TRBD1 (5 bases). This CDR3 spans 16 amino acids. CDR1 and CDR2 (germline): MGHDK, SYGVNS. Trimming left V 3 bases short and J 2 bases short, with 16 bases between. DNA of the CDR3: TGTGCCAGCAGTGAGATAAATACTGGGGCGCAAGAGACCCAGTACTTC. Translating gives CASSEINTGAQETQYF.

The chain combines TRBV5-1 with TRBJ1-3; D may be TRBD1 (5 bases). The CDR3 totals 13 residues. Trimming pared 3 bases from V and 1 base from J, leaving 5 bases between. The germline CDR1 and CDR2 sequences are SGHRS and YFSETQ. The CDR3 nucleotides are TGCGCCAGCAGCTGGGGGTCTGGAAACACCATATATTTT. Residues: CASSWGSGNTIYF.

V gene TRBV11-2 combines with J gene TRBJ2-7, with TRBD1 identical over 7 bases. CDR1 is SGHAT, CDR2 FQNNGV, per germline. The V segment lost 4 bases and the J segment 5 bases; nucleotides outside the gene matches: 2. This CDR3 region has 12 residues. The CDR3 nucleotides are TGTGCCAGCAGCTCCGGACAGGACGAGCAGTACTTC. It codes for CASSSGQDEQYF. The full variable domain, with the rest looked up from reference TRBV11-2 and TRBJ2-7, is EAGVAQSPRYKIIEKRQSVAFWCNPISGHATLYWYQQILGQGPKLLIQFQNNGVVDDSQLPKDRFSAERLKGVDSTLKIQPAKLEDSAVYLCASSSGQDEQYFGPGTRLTVT.

The gene calls are TRBV7-8 and TRBJ1-2, with D unclear. Germline CDR1 SGHVS, CDR2 FQNEAQ. Deletions cut 5 bases from V and 3 bases from J, with 16 bases between. The CDR3 extends over 15 amino acids. For the CDR3, the DNA is TGTGCCAGCAGCCTAACCTCTGTGGGCCACTATGGCTACACCTTC. Residues: CASSLTSVGHYGYTF.

Comments on this clone: Other nucleotide sequences in the sample specify the same CDR3. The chain joins TRBV5-6 to TRBJ2-2; D perhaps matches TRBD1 (5 bases). Trimming removed 2 bases at V and 5 bases at J, with 10 bases between. The CDR3 runs to 14 residues. Germline lookup yields CDR1 SGHDT and CDR2 YYEEEE. CDR3 residues: CASSLGQGTGELFF. For the CDR3, the DNA is TGTGCCAGCAGCTTAGGGCAGGGAACCGGGGAGCTGTTTTTT. The full variable domain, completed using reference TRBV5-6 and TRBJ2-2, is DAGVTQSPTHLIKTRGQQVTLRCSPKSGHDTVSWYQQALGQGPQFIFQYYEEEERQRGNFPDRFSGHQFPNYSSELNVNALLLGDSALYLCASSLGQGTGELFFGEGSRLTVL.

The chain has TRBV14 and TRBJ2-7; D might be TRBD1 or TRBD2, each matching 5 bases. Germline V gene data show CDR1 as SGHDN and CDR2 as FVKESK. Trimming cost V 3 bases and J 4 bases, with 7 bases left between them. This CDR3 spans 12 amino acids. CDR3 DNA: TGTGCCAGCAGCCAGGGACGGTACGAGCAGTACTTC. It is translated as CASSQGRYEQYF. Together with reference TRBV14 and TRBJ2-7, the CDR3 gives the full variable domain: EAGVTQFPSHSVIEKGQTVTLRCDPISGHDNLYWYRRVMGKEIKFLLHFVKESKQDESGMPNNRFLAERTGGTYSTLKVQPAELEDSGVYFCASSQGRYEQYFGPGTRLTVT.

This chain connects TRBV13 to TRBJ1-2; D not resolved. V lost 2 bases and J 6 bases, leaving 16 bases between the germline ends. The CDR3 is 15 residues long. Per the germline V gene, CDR1 is PRHDT and CDR2 is FYEKMQ (reference sequence). CDR3: CASSLWVGGEDGYTF. CDR3 DNA sequence: TGTGCCAGCAGCTTATGGGTTGGTGGAGAAGATGGCTACACCTTC.

The chain links TRBV5-6 to TRBJ1-2; the D is unclear. Germline lookup yields CDR1 SGHDT and CDR2 YYEEEE. The V end lost 0 bases, the J end lost 4 bases, and 10 bases lay between the germline ends. The CDR3 has 14 amino acids. The CDR3 DNA reads TGTGCCAGCAGCTTGGTGGCGGAGGCCTATGGCTACACCTTC. The encoded protein is CASSLVAEAYGYTF.

The J gene is TRBJ2-3, the V gene TRBV5-1, with 9 bases matching TRBD2. With 3 bases clipped from V and 3 bases from J, the junction kept 5 bases outside the gene matches. The CDR3 spans 15 residues. Germline V gene sequence: CDR1 SGHRS, CDR2 YFSETQ. CDR3 sequence: CASSSYTSGTDTQYF. CDR3 DNA sequence: TGCGCCAGCAGCTCGTATACTAGCGGGACAGATACGCAGTATTTT.

The DNA of the CDR3 is TGTGCCAGCAGTTACGCGGGCGTAGCTGCCGGGGAGCTGTTTTTT. This codes for CASSYAGVAAGELFF. This sequence joins TRBV6-6 and TRBJ2-2, with D perhaps matching TRBD2 (5 bases). The length of the CDR3 is 15 residues. The ends were cut back, 2 bases at V and 6 bases at J, with 13 bases in the middle. Germline lookup yields CDR1 MNHNY and CDR2 SVGAGI (reference sequence).

This clone was observed a handful of times. CDR3 DNA: TGTGCCAGCAGCCAAGGTTGCCGGGACAACAATGAGCAGTTCTTC. Its protein is CASSQGCRDNNEQFF. The chain links TRBV4-2 to TRBJ2-1; D may be TRBD1 (6 bases). The length of the CDR3 is 15 residues. V lost 1 base and J lost 5, with 12 bases in between. From germline, CDR1 is LGHNA and CDR2 YNFKEQ.

The genes are TRBV5-6 and TRBJ2-5; no definite D call. V gave up 4 bases and J gave up 2 bases, with 9 bases separating them. The CDR3 has 13 residues. Germline CDR1 SGHDT, CDR2 YYEEEE. The CDR3 region has the DNA TGTGCCAGCAGCCTCCCCGGGCAAGAGACCCAGTACTTC. It is translated as CASSLPGQETQYF.

This clone was observed many times. The chain recombines TRBV25-1 with TRBJ2-3; D is tentatively TRBD1 or TRBD2 (6 bases each). The CDR3 contains 16 residues. From germline, CDR1 is MGHDK and CDR2 SYGVNS. Deletions cut 7 bases from V and 1 base from J, with 18 bases between. The CDR3 spells CASTLKGGGGTDTQYF. CDR3 DNA: TGTGCCAGCACCCTCAAAGGAGGGGGAGGCACAGATACGCAGTATTTT.

The rearrangement links TRBV6-5 to TRBJ2-6; D remains unclear. CDR3 size: 15 residues. Trimming stripped 2 bases from V and 0 bases from J, with 5 bases between. CDR1 and CDR2 from the germline V gene are MNHEY and SVGAGI. CDR3 bases: TGTGCCAGCAGTTACGCAGTCTCTGGGGCCAACGTCCTGACTTTC. It yields the protein CASSYAVSGANVLTF.

The rearrangement uses TRBV13 and TRBJ1-1; D uncertain. This CDR3 is built from 13 residues. CDR1 is PRHDT, CDR2 FYEKMQ, per germline (reference sequence). The V and J ends lost 3 bases and 0 bases respectively, with 5 bases between them. In DNA form, the CDR3 reads TGTGCCAGCAGCTTGACACTGAACACTGAAGCTTTCTTT. Its translation: CASSLTLNTEAFF.

The V call is TRBV27, the J call TRBJ1-6; D unclear. V lost 6 bases, J lost 7 bases, and 25 bases lay in between. Germline V gene data show CDR1 as MNHEY and CDR2 as SMNVEV (reference sequence). The CDR3 runs 18 residues. The CDR3 DNA reads TGTGCCAGCAGCAGGTCCTCCGGGATACGAGCCCTCAATTCACCCCTCCACTTT. Translated: CASSRSSGIRALNSPLHF.

This clone was detected only a few times. The chain employs TRBV6-4 and TRBJ2-2; the D call may be TRBD1 or TRBD2 (6 bases each). CDR1 MRHNA and CDR2 SNTAGT come from the germline V gene. V was shortened by 3 bases and J by 3 bases, with 11 bases between the two germline ends. The CDR3 consists of 15 residues. Here the CDR3 reads CASSERGEDTGELFF. DNA for the CDR3: TGTGCCAGCAGTGAGAGGGGGGAGGACACCGGGGAGCTGTTTTTT.

The rearrangement links TRBV5-6 to TRBJ1-1, with unresolved D. Germline CDR1 and CDR2: SGHDT and YYEEEE. This CDR3 is built from 13 residues. V lost 4 bases and J lost 1, with 8 bases in between. In DNA form, the CDR3 reads TGTGCCAGCAGCCCTTGGCGGAACACTGAAGCTTTCTTT. Protein product: CASSPWRNTEAFF.

The chain links TRBV7-9 to TRBJ2-1; 7 bases map to TRBD2. Per germline, CDR1 SEHNR and CDR2 FQNEAQ (reference sequence). J lost 8 bases, V lost 5 bases, and 15 bases had no gene match. The CDR3 extends over 16 amino acids. The CDR3 is CASSQISAGTWDEQFF. In DNA form, the CDR3 reads TGTGCCAGCAGCCAGATTTCAGCGGGGACCTGGGATGAGCAGTTCTTC.

The chain joins TRBV15 to TRBJ2-5; D is possibly TRBD1 or TRBD2 (5 bases each). The V end lost 6 bases, the J end lost 1 base, and 9 bases lay between the germline ends. CDR1 and CDR2 from the germline V gene are LNHNV and YYDKDF (reference sequence). The length of the CDR3 is 13 residues. The CDR3 reads CATRAGAQETQYF. The CDR3 nucleotides are TGTGCCACCAGAGCCGGGGCCCAAGAGACCCAGTACTTC.

This clone has a handful of counts. The V gene is TRBV6-6, the J gene TRBJ1-4, with TRBD1 as a possible D gene (6 bases). The CDR3 is 14 residues long. CDR1 and CDR2 from the germline V gene are MNHNY and SVGAGI (reference sequence). Deletions cut 6 bases from V and 6 bases from J, with 14 bases between. CDR3 nucleotides: TGTGCCAGCAGCCCCTGGGGGGCCCATGAAAAACTGTTTTTT. Protein sequence: CASSPWGAHEKLFF.

This clone was seen only a few times. This sequence joins TRBV28 and TRBJ2-3; possibly TRBD1 for D (6 bases). CDR1 MDHEN and CDR2 SYDVKM come from the germline V gene. This CDR3 region has 15 residues. The V end was cut by 5 bases, the J end by 4 bases, with 16 bases between. CDR3 DNA sequence: TGTGCCAGCAGTCCTGGGACACTGGCTTCAGATACGCAGTATTTT. This codes for CASSPGTLASDTQYF.

The genes are TRBV5-1 and TRBJ1-1, with D unclear. The germline CDR1 and CDR2 sequences are SGHRS and YFSETQ. The CDR3 runs 13 residues. Deletions cut 6 bases from V and 0 bases from J, with 9 bases between. The CDR3 reads CASKRVMNTEAFF. The CDR3 nucleotides are TGCGCCAGCAAACGAGTCATGAACACTGAAGCTTTCTTT.